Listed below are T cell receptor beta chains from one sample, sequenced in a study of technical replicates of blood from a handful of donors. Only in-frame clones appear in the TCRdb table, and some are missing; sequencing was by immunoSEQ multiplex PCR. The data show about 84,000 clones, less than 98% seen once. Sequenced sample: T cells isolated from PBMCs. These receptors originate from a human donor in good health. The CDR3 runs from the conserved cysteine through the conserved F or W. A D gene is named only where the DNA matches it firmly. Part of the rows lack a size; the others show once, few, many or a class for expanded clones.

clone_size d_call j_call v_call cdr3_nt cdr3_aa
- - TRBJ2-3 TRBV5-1 TGCGCCAGCAGCTTGGCCTCGTATACCGGGACAATAAGCACAGATACGCAGTATTTT CASSLASYTGTISTDTQYF
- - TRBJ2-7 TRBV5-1 TGCGCCAGCAGCTTGGGGGAGGCTACGTACGAGCAGTACTTC CASSLGEATYEQYF
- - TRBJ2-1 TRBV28 TGTGCCAGCAGTTTAGTTTCCCAGAATGAGCAGTTCTTC CASSLVSQNEQFF
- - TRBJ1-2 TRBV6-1 TGTGCCAGCAGTGAAATTGGAGGGTCACTTTCGGACTATGGCTACACCTTC CASSEIGGSLSDYGYTF
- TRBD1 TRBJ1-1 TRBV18 TGTGCCAGCTCACCTCCGGGACAGATTGAAGCTTTCTTT CASSPPGQIEAFF
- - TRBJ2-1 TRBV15 TGTGCCACCAGCAGACCAGCGGCAAATGAGCAGTTCTTC CATSRPAANEQFF
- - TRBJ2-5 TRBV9 TGTGCCAGCAGCGCAGGGCCGCCCGGGGAGACCCAGTACTTC CASSAGPPGETQYF
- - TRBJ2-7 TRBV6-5 TGTGCCAGCAGTCCTGAACAGGCCTACGAGCAGTACTTC CASSPEQAYEQYF
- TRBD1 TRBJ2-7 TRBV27 TGTGCCAGCAGTTTCGGGACAGGGGGCTCCTACGAGCAGTACTTC CASSFGTGGSYEQYF
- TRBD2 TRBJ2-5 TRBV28 TGTGCCAGCCGAAAACGCGGACTAGCGGGAGGCAAAGAGACCCAGTACTTC CASRKRGLAGGKETQYF
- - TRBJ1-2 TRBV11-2 TGTGCCAGCAGCTTAGTGAGACACAAAGCTAACTATGGCTACACCTTC CASSLVRHKANYGYTF
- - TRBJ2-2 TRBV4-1 TGCGCCAGCAGCCCTCGAGTAGCTAACACCGGGGAGCTGTTTTTT CASSPRVANTGELFF
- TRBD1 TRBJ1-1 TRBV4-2 TGTGCCAGCAGGAGGGGACAGGGACCCCTAACTGAAGCTTTCTTT CASRRGQGPLTEAFF
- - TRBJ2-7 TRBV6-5 TGTGCCAGCAGTTACAATAAGTTGGGCAACACCTACGAGCAGTACTTC CASSYNKLGNTYEQYF
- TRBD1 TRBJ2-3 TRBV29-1 TGCAGCGTAAGAAGTGTGGACAGGGGAGATACGCAGTATTTT CSVRSVDRGDTQYF
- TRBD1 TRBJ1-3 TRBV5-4 TGTGCCAGCAGCTGGACAGGGAACTCTGGAAACACCATATATTTT CASSWTGNSGNTIYF
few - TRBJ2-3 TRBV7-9 TGTGCCAGCAGCTTAGGGTTTATGGGAGGAGATACGCAGTATTTT CASSLGFMGGDTQYF
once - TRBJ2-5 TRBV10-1 TGCGCCTCAAGCCGGGATGACCAATTAGAGACCCAGTACTTC CASSRDDQLETQYF